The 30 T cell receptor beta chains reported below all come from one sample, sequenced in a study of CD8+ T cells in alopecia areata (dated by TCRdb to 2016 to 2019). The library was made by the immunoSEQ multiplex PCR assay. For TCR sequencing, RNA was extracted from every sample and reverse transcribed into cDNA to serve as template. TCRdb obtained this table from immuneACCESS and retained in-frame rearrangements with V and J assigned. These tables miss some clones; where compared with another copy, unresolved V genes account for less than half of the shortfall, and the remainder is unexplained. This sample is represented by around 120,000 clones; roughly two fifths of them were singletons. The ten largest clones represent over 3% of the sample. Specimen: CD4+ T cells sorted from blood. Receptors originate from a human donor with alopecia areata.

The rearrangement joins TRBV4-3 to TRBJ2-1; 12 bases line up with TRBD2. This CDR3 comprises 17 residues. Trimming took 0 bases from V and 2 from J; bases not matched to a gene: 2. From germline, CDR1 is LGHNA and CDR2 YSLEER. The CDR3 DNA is TGCGCCAGCAGCCAAGAAGGGACTAGCGGGCCCTACAATGAGCAGTTCTTC. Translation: CASSQEGTSGPYNEQFF.

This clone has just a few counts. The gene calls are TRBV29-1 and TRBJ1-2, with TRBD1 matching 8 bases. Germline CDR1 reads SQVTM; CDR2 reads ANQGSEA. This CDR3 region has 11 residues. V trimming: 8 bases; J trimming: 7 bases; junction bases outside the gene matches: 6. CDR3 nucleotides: TGCAGCACCGGACAGGGCGTTGGCTACACCTTC. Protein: CSTGQGVGYTF.

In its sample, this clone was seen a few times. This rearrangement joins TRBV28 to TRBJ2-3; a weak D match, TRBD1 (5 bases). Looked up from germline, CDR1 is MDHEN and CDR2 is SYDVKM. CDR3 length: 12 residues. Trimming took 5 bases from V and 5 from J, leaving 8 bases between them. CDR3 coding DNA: TGTGCCAGCAGTCTCGACAGAGATACGCAGTATTTT. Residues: CASSLDRDTQYF.

This CDR3 is CSVEERGPRQTQYF. Here the CDR3 DNA reads TGCAGCGTTGAAGAACGGGGGCCTCGGCAGACCCAGTACTTC. The gene calls are TRBV29-1 and TRBJ2-5; D possibly uses TRBD1 or TRBD2 (6 bases each). CDR3 length: 14 residues. Germline CDR1 and CDR2: SQVTM and ANQGSEA. Trimming shortened V by 0 bases and J by 6 bases, and 14 bases separated the two germline ends.

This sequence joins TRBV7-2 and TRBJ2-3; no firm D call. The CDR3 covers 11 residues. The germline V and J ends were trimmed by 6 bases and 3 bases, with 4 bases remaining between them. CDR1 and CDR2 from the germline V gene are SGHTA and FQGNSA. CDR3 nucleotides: TGTGCCAGCAGGCTGACAGATACGCAGTATTTT. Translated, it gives CASRLTDTQYF.

CDR3 region: CSALQGGETQYF. The DNA of the CDR3 is TGCAGCGCTCTACAGGGAGGAGAGACCCAGTACTTC. The genes are TRBV29-1 and TRBJ2-5; tentatively, D is TRBD1 or TRBD2 (6 bases each). There are 12 residues in the CDR3. V was cut by 7 bases and J by 4 bases, with 13 bases left in between. CDR1 is SQVTM, CDR2 ANQGSEA, per germline.

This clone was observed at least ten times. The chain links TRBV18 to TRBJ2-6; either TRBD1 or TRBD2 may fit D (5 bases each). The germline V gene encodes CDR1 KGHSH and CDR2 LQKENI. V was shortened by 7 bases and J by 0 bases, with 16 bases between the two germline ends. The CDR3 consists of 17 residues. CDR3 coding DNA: TGTGCCAGCTTGACAGCTGGGGGTTCCTCTGGGGCCAACGTCCTGACTTTC. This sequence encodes CASLTAGGSSGANVLTF.

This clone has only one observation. The CDR3 DNA follows: TGCAGCGTTTTCGTAGCGGGGGGGCCCCAAGAGACCCAGTACTTC. Protein sequence: CSVFVAGGPQETQYF. This chain connects TRBV29-1 to TRBJ2-5; 11 bases line up with TRBD2. Germline loops: CDR1 SQVTM, CDR2 ANQGSEA. Trimming at V came to 5 bases and at J to 1 base, leaving 6 bases not matched to a gene. The CDR3 consists of 15 residues. The full variable domain, completed using reference TRBV29-1 and TRBJ2-5, is SAVISQKPSRDICQRGTSLTIQCQVDSQVTMMFWYRQQPGQSLTLIATANQGSEATYESGFVIDKFPISRPNLTFSTLTVSNMSPEDSSIYLCSVFVAGGPQETQYFGPGTRLLVL.

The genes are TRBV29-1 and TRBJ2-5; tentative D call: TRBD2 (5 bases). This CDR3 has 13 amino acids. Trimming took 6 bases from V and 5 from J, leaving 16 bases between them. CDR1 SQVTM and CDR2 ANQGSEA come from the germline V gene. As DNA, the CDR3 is TGCAGCGTCGGACTGGTAGGCCGGGAGACCCAGTACTTC. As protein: CSVGLVGRETQYF. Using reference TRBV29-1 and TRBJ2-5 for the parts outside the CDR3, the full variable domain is SAVISQKPSRDICQRGTSLTIQCQVDSQVTMMFWYRQQPGQSLTLIATANQGSEATYESGFVIDKFPISRPNLTFSTLTVSNMSPEDSSIYLCSVGLVGRETQYFGPGTRLLVL.

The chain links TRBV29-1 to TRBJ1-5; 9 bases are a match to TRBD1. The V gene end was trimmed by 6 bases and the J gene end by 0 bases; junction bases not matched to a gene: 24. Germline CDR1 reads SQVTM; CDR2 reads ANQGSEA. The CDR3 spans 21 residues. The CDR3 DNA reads TGCAGCGTCCCCAAACAGGGGGCGGCCTTGGGTTCGAGTTATAGCAATCAGCCCCAGCATTTT. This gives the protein CSVPKQGAALGSSYSNQPQHF.

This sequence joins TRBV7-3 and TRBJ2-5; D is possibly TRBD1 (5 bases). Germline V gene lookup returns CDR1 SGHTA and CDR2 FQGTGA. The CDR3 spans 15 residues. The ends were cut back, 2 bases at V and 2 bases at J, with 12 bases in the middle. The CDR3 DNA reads TGTGCCAGCAGCTTAGTCAGGGCCGGGCAAGAGACCCAGTACTTC. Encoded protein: CASSLVRAGQETQYF.

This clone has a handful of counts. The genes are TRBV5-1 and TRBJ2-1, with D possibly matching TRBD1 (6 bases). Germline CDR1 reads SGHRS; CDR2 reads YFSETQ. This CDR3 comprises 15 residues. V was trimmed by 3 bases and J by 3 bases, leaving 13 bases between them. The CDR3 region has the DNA TGCGCCAGCAGCTGGGACACCGCCCTCTACAATGAGCAGTTCTTC. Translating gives CASSWDTALYNEQFF.

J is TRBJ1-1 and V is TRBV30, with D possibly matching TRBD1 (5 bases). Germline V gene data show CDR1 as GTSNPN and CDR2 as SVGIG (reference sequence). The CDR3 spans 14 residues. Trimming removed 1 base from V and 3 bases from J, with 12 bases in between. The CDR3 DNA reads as TGTGCCTGGAGTGGAATCGTACAGGACACTGAAGCTTTCTTT. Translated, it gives CAWSGIVQDTEAFF.

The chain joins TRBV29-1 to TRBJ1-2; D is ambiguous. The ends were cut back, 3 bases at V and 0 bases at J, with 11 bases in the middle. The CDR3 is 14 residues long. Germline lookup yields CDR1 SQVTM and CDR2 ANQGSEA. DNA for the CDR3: TGCAGCGTTGAGGGCTTTTCAGCTAACTATGGCTACACCTTC. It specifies CSVEGFSANYGYTF.

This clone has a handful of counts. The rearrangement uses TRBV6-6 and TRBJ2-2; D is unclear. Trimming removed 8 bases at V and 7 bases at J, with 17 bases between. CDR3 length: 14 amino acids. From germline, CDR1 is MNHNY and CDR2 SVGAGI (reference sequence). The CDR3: CASRSSAVIGELFF. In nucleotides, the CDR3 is TGTGCCAGCCGCTCATCGGCCGTCATCGGGGAGCTGTTTTTT.

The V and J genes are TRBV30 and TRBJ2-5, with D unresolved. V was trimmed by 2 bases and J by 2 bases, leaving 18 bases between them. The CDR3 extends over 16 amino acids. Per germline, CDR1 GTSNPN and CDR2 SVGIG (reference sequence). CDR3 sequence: CAWSRAEKAYQETQYF. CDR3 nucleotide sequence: TGTGCCTGGAGTCGTGCGGAGAAAGCCTATCAAGAGACCCAGTACTTC. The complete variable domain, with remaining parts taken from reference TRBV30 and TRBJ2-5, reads SQTIHQWPATLVQPVGSPLSLECTVEGTSNPNLYWYRQAAGRGLQLLFYSVGIGQISSEVPQNLSASRPQDRQFILSSKKLLLSDSGFYLCAWSRAEKAYQETQYFGPGTRLLVL.

As DNA, the CDR3 is TGCGCCAGCAGCCAAGATCTAATCCTGGGCAATGAGCAGTTCTTC. This codes for CASSQDLILGNEQFF. The chain is built from TRBV4-3 and TRBJ2-1; D is unresolved. The V end lost 0 bases, the J end lost 6 bases, and 12 bases lay between the germline ends. Germline CDR1 LGHNA, CDR2 YSLEER. CDR3 length: 15 amino acids.

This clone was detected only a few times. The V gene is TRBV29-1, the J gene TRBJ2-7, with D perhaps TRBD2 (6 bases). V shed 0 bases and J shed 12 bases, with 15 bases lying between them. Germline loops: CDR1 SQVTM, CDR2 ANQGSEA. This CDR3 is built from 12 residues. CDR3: CSVEEEGRFRYF. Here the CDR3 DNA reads TGCAGCGTTGAAGAGGAGGGTAGGTTCAGGTACTTC.

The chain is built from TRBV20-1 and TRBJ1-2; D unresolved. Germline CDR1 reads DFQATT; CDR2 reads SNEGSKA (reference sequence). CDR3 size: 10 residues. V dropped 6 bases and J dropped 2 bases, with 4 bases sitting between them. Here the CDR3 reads CSAGNYGYTF. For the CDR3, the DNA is TGCAGTGCAGGGAACTATGGCTACACCTTC.

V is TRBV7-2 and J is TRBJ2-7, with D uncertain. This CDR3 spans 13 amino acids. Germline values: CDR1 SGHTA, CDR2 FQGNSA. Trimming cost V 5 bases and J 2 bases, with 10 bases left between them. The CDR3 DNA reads TGTGCCAGCAGCGGCGCTATCCCCTACGAGCAGTACTTC. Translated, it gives CASSGAIPYEQYF.

The CDR3 DNA reads TGTGCCAGCAGCCTCCAACCCACCGGGGAGCTGTTTTTT. Translating gives CASSLQPTGELFF. The chain recombines TRBV28 with TRBJ2-2; D uncertain. CDR1 and CDR2 (germline): MDHEN, SYDVKM. This CDR3 has 13 amino acids. The V and J ends lost 6 bases and 4 bases respectively, with 9 bases between them.

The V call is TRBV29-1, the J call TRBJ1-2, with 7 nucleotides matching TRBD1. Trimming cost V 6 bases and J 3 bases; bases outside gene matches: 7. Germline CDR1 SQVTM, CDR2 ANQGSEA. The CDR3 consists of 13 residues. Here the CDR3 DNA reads TGCAGCGTGGCAGGGGGTAGGGACTATGGCTACACCTTC. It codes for CSVAGGRDYGYTF.

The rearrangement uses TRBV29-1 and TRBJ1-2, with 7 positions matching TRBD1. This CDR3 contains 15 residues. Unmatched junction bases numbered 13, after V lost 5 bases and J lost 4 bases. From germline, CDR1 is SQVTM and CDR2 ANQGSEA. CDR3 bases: TGCAGCGTTCTCCACCGGGACAGCCGCCTCTATGGCTACACCTTC. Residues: CSVLHRDSRLYGYTF.

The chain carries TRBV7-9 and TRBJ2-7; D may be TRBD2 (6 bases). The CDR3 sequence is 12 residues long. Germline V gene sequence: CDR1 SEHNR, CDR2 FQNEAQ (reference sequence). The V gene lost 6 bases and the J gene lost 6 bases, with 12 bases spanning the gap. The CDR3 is CASRRDFGEQYF. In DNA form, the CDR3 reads TGTGCCAGCAGACGGGACTTCGGCGAGCAGTACTTC.

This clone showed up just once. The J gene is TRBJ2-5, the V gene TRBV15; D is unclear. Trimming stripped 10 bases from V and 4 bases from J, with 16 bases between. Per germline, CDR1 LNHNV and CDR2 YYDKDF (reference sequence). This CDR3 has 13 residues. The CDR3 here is CAIQPRMGETQYF. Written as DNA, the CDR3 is TGTGCCATCCAGCCACGGATGGGAGAGACCCAGTACTTC.

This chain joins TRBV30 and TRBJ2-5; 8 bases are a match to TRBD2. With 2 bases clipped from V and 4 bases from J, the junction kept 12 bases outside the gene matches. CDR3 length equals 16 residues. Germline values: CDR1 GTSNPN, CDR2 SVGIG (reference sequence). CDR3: CAWSPVGAGGRETQYF. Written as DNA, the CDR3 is TGTGCCTGGAGTCCCGTCGGGGCGGGAGGAAGAGAGACCCAGTACTTC.

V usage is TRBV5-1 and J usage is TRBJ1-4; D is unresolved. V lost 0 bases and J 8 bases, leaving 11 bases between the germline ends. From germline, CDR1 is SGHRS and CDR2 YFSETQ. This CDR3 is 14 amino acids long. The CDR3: CASSLGQASEKLFF. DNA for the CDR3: TGCGCCAGCAGCTTGGGACAAGCTTCCGAAAAACTGTTTTTT.

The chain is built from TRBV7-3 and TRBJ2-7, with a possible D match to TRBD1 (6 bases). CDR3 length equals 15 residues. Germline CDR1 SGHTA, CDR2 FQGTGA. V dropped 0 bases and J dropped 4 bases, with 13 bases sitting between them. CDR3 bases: TGTGCCAGCAGCTTAACGGCAGGGGTACAATACGAGCAGTACTTC. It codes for CASSLTAGVQYEQYF.

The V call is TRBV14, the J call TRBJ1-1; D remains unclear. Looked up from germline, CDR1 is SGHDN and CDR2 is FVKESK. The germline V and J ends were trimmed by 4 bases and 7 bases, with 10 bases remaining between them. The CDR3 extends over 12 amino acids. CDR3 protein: CASSPQMGEAFF. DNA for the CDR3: TGTGCCAGCAGCCCCCAAATGGGTGAAGCTTTCTTT. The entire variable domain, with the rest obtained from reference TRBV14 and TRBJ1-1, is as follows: EAGVTQFPSHSVIEKGQTVTLRCDPISGHDNLYWYRRVMGKEIKFLLHFVKESKQDESGMPNNRFLAERTGGTYSTLKVQPAELEDSGVYFCASSPQMGEAFFGQGTRLTVV.

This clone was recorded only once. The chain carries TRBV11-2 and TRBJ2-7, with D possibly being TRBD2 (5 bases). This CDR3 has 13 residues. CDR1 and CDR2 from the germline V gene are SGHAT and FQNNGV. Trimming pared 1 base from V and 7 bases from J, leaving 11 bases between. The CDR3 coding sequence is TGTGCCAGCAGCTTAGGATATAGCGCAGAGCAGTACTTC. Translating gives CASSLGYSAEQYF.